This TCR beta chain was found in a study of blood T cell repertoires in COVID-19. Authors' methods: Cell counts per sample came from amplifying reference gene primers. Clones were sequenced by immunoSEQ multiplex PCR, and TCRdb holds only the in-frame ones, with some missing. That table supplies the V and J calls and clone size; D and trimming were determined from the DNA. The table includes about 170,000 clones, over 70% detected once. The material sequenced was peripheral blood. The receptor was isolated from an elderly woman with active or convalescent COVID-19.

In DNA form, the CDR3 reads TGTGCCAGCAGCTTAAGTGGGACAGGCTCTGGAAACACCATATATTTT. Amino acid sequence: CASSLSGTGSGNTIYF. The V call is TRBV7-2, the J call TRBJ1-3; TRBD1 matches 8 bases. V was pared by 2 bases and J by 0 bases, with 3 bases of the junction left unmatched. The length of the CDR3 is 16 residues. The germline gives CDR1 SGHTA, CDR2 FQGNSA.